This TCR beta chain was identified in a study of blood T cells in healthy people across ages. A second PCR of roughly 7 to 11 cycles used a sample-barcoded 5' primer and a J-beta primer mix. TCRdb reprocessed the 5' RACE reads with MiXCR, giving one entry per CDR3 protein. The sample shows over 700,000 distinct CDR3 sequences, about 53% of them seen only once. Total RNA was extracted at no less than 5.5 micrograms per sample. V was clipped by 2 bases and J by 5 bases, with 12 bases between them. This CDR3 contains 14 residues. The V gene's germline CDR1 is MDHEN and CDR2 SYDVKM. The V gene is TRBV28, the J gene TRBJ2-5; TRBD2 is a possible D gene (6 bases). The clonotype originates from a man aged 80 or over in good health. Material for sequencing was blood. DNA of the CDR3: TGTGCCAGCAGTTTAGGAGGGGAACCCGAGACCCAGTACTTC. Its translation: CASSLGGEPETQYF.